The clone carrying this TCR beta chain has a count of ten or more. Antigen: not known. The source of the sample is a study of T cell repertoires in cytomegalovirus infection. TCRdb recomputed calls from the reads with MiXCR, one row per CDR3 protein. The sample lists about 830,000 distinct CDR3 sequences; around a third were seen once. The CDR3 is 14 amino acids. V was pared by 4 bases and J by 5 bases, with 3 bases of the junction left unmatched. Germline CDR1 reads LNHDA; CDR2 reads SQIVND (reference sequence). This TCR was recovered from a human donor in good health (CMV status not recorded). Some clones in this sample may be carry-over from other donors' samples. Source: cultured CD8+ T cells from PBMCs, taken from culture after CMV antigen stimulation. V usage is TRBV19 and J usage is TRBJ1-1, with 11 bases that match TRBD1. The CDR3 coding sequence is TGTGCCAGTAGTAGCGGACAGGGGGCGACTGAAGCTTTCTTT. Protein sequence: CASSSGQGATEAFF.